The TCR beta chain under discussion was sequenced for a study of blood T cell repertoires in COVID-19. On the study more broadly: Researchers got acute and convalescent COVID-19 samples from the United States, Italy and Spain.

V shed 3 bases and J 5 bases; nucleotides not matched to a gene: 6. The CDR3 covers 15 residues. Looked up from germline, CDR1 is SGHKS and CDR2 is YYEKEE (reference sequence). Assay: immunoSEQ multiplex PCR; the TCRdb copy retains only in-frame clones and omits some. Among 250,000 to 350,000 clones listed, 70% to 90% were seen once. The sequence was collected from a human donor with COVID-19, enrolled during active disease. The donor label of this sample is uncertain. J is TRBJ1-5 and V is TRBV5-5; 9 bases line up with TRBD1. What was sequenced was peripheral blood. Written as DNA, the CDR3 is TGTGCCAGCAGCTACAGGGGGCGGGGGGATCAGCCCCAGCATTTT. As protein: CASSYRGRGDQPQHF.